The 2 T cell receptor beta chains given below trace back to one sample, sequenced in a study of post-analysis software for immune sequencing data. The study's findings and limits: Patients carried roughly 5 TRBV segments more frequently than controls did, and TRBV5-6, TRBV5-1 and TRBV20-1 were among them.

Unique molecular identifiers had been added to the TCR beta cDNA libraries. TCRdb reanalysed the PCR reads using MiXCR and keeps one entry per CDR3 protein. The sample yields over 150,000 distinct CDR3 sequences, approximately 28% seen once. Their recognized antigens are unknown. Sequenced sample: blood. The receptor set was obtained from a girl aged 5 to 17 with multiple sclerosis.

This chain links TRBV20-1 with TRBJ1-4, with D hard to call. The CDR3 extends over 11 amino acids. The germline gives CDR1 DFQATT, CDR2 SNEGSKA (reference sequence). V lost 5 bases to trimming and J lost 6 bases, with 7 bases between them. The CDR3 coding sequence is TGCAGTGCTCCGCTTGATGAAAAACTGTTTTTT. It specifies CSAPLDEKLFF.

This clonotype was detected a few times. The chain couples TRBV7-2 to TRBJ2-1, with 11 bases fitting TRBD2. The V and J ends lost 8 bases and 5 bases, in that order; junction bases with no gene match: 8. The CDR3 sequence is 15 residues long. Looked up from germline, CDR1 is SGHTA and CDR2 is FQGNSA. The CDR3 region has the DNA TGTGCCAGCGAAATAGCGGGAGGGAATGACAATGAGCAGTTCTTC. Protein product: CASEIAGGNDNEQFF.